This TCR beta chain was recorded in a study of monozygotic twins with inflammatory bowel disease. Study findings and constraints: Whereas healthy co-twins had higher TCRbeta diversity (inverse Simpson), IBD patients had lower diversity. Fewer shared clonotypes with others were found in IBD patients than in healthy twins, especially with disease activity. Twin concordance left repertoire similarity unchanged, with limited power a possible explanation for this lack of difference.

TCRdb reanalyzed the 5' RACE reads, giving one entry per CDR3 protein sequence and no DNA. Recorded for this sample: 300,000 to 400,000 distinct CDR3 sequences. A note on this clonotype: What it binds is unknown.

The CDR3 runs to 16 residues. Germline V CDR1 and CDR2: MDHEN, SYDVKM. The sequence came from a human donor with ulcerative colitis or Crohn's disease, or a healthy co-twin of an affected twin (not recorded which). The chain has TRBV28 and TRBJ2-3; TCRdb proposes TRBD1, but this gene call is untestable without DNA. Input material: blood. CDR3 amino acids: CASSLSFRGGTDTQYF. Complete variable domain (other parts from reference TRBV28 and TRBJ2-3): DVKVTQSSRYLVKRTGEKVFLECVQDMDHENMFWYRQDPGLGLRLIYFSYDVKMKEKGDIPEGYSVSREKKERFSLILESASTNQTSMYLCASSLSFRGGTDTQYFGPGTRLTVL.